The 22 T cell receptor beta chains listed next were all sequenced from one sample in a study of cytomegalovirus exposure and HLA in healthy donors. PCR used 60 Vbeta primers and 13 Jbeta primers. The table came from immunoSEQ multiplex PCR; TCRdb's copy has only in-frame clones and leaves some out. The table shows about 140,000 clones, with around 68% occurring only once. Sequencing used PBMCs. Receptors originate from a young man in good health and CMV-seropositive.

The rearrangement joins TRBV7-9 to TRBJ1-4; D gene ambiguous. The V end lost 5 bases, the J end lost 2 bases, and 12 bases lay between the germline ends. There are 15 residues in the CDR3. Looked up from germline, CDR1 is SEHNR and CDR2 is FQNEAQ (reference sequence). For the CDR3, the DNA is TGTGCCAGCAGCCCGGCGGGAGAGACTAATGAAAAACTGTTTTTT. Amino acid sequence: CASSPAGETNEKLFF.

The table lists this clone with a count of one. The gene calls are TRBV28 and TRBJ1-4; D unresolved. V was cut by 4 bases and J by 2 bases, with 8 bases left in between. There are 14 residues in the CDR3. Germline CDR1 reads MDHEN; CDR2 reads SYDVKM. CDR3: CASSSGVTNEKLFF. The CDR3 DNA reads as TGTGCCAGCAGTTCCGGGGTTACTAATGAAAAACTGTTTTTT.

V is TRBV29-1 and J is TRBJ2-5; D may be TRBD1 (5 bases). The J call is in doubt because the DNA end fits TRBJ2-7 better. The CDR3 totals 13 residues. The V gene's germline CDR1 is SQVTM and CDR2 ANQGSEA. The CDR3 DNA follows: TGCAGCGGAGAAGGGGTAAGGGCCTACGAGCAGTACTTC. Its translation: CSGEGVRAYEQYF.

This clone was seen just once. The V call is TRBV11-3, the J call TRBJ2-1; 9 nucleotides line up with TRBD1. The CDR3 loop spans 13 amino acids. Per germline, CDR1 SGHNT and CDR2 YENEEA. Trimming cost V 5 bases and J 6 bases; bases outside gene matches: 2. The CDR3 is CASSPTGGNEQFF. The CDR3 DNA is TGTGCCAGCAGCCCGACAGGGGGCAATGAGCAGTTCTTC.

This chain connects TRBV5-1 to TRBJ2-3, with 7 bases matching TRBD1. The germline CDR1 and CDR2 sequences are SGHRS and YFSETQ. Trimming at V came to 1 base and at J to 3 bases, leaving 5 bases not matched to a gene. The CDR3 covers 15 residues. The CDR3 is CASSLSTGSTDTQYF. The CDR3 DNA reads TGCGCCAGCAGCTTGTCGACAGGGTCTACAGATACGCAGTATTTT.

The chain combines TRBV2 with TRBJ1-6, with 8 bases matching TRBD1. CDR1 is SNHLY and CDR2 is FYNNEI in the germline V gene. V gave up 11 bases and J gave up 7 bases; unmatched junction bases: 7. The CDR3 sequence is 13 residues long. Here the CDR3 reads CAGQGLVNSPLHF. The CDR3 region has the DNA TGTGCCGGACAGGGTTTGGTGAATTCACCCCTCCACTTT.

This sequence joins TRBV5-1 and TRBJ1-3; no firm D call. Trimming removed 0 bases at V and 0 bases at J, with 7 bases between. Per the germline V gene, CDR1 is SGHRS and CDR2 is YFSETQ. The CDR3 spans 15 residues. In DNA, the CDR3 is TGCGCCAGCAGCTTGGACCGGAGCTCTGGAAACACCATATATTTT. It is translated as CASSLDRSSGNTIYF. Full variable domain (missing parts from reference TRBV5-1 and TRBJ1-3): KAGVTQTPRYLIKTRGQQVTLSCSPISGHRSVSWYQQTPGQGLQFLFEYFSETQRNKGNFPGRFSGRQFSNSRSEMNVSTLELGDSALYLCASSLDRSSGNTIYFGEGSWLTVV.

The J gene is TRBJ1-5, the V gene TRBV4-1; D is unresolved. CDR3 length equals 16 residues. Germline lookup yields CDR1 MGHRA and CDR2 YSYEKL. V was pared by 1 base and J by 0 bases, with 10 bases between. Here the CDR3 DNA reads TGCGCCAGCAGCCAAGTTTCACCAGATAGCAATCAGCCCCAGCATTTT. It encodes CASSQVSPDSNQPQHF.

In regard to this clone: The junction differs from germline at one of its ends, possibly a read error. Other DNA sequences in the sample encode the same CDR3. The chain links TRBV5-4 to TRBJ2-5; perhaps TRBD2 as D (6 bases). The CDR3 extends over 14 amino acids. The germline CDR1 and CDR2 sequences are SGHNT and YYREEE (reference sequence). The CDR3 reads CASSLVDSRETQYF. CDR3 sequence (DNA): TGTGCCAGCAGCTTGGTTGACAGTCGGGAGACTCAGTACTTC.

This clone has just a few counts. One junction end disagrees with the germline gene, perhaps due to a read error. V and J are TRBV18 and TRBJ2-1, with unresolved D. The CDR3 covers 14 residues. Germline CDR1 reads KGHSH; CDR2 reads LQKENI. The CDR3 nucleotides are TGTGCCAGCTCCCCACCGAGCGAAAACAATGAGCAGTTCTTC. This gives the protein CASSPPSENNEQFF. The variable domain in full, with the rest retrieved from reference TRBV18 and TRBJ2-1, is NAGVMQNPRHLVRRRGQEARLRCSPMKGHSHVYWYRQLPEEGLKFMVYLQKENIIDESGMPKERFSAEFPKEGPSILRIQQVVRGDSAAYFCASSPPSENNEQFFGPGTRLTVL.

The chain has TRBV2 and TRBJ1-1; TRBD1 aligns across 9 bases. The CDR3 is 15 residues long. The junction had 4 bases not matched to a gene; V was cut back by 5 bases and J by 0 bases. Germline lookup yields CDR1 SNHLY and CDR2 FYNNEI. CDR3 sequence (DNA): TGTGCCAGCAGTCGGGACAGGGAAATGAACACTGAAGCTTTCTTT. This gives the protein CASSRDREMNTEAFF.

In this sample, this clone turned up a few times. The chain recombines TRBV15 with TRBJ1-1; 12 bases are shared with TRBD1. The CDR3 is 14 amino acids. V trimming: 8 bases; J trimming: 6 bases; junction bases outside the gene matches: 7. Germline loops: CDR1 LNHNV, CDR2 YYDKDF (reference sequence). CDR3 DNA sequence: TGTGCCACCCAGGGGGACAGGGGGCTCGCTGAAGCTTTCTTT. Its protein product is CATQGDRGLAEAFF.

The CDR3 loop reads CASSSYPGQGYEQFF. CDR3 sequence (DNA): TGTGCCAGCAGTTCCTACCCGGGACAGGGTTATGAGCAGTTCTTC. J is TRBJ2-1 and V is TRBV6-5; 9 bases agree with TRBD1. Germline assignment: CDR1 MNHEY and CDR2 SVGAGI. The length of the CDR3 is 15 residues. The V and J ends lost 4 bases and 8 bases, in that order; junction bases with no gene match: 9.

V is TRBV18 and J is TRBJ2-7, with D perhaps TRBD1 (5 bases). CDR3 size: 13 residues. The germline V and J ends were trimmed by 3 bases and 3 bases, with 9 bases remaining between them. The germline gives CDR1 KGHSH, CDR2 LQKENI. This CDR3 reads CASSPMTVYEQYF. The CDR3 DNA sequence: TGTGCCAGCTCACCGATGACAGTCTACGAGCAGTACTTC. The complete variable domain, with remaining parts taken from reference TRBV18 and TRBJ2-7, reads NAGVMQNPRHLVRRRGQEARLRCSPMKGHSHVYWYRQLPEEGLKFMVYLQKENIIDESGMPKERFSAEFPKEGPSILRIQQVVRGDSAAYFCASSPMTVYEQYFGPGTRLTVT.

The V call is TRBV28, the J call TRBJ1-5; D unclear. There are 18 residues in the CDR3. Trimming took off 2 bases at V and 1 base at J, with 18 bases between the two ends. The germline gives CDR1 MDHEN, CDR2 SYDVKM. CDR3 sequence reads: CASSLPGGSFRSNQPQHF. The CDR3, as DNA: TGTGCCAGCAGTTTACCCGGAGGGAGCTTTCGGAGCAATCAGCCCCAGCATTTT.

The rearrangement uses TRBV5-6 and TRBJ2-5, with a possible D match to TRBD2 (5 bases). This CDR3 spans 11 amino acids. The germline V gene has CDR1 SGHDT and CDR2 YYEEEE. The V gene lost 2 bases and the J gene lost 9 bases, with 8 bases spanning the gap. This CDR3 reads CASSFGDPQYF. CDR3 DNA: TGTGCCAGCAGCTTCGGGGATCCCCAGTACTTC.

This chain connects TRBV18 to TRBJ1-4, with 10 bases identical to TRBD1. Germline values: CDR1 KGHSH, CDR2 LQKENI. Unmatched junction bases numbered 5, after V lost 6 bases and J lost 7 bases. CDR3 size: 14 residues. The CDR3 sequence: CASSPGQGFEKLFF. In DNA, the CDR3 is TGTGCCAGCTCTCCGGGACAGGGGTTTGAAAAACTGTTTTTT.

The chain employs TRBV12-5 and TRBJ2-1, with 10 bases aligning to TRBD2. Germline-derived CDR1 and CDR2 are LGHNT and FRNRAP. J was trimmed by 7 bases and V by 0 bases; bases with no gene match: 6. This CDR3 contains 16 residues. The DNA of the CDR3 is TGTGCTAGTGGTTTGGTCAGACTAGCGGGTGGGAATGAGCAGTTCTTC. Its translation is CASGLVRLAGGNEQFF.

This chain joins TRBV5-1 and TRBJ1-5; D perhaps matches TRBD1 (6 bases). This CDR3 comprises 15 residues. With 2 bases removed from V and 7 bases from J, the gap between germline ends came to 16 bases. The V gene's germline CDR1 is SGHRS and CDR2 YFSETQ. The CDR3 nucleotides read TGCGCCAGCAGCTTCGCCGGACAGCAGAACCAGCCCCAGCATTTT. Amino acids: CASSFAGQQNQPQHF.

CDR3 protein: CASSQDSDQPQHF. As DNA, the CDR3 is TGTGCCAGCAGCCAAGACTCAGATCAGCCCCAGCATTTT. The rearrangement uses TRBV4-2 and TRBJ1-5; D unresolved. Germline CDR1 and CDR2: LGHNA and YNFKEQ. The CDR3 consists of 13 residues. V was pared by 0 bases and J by 5 bases, with 5 bases between.

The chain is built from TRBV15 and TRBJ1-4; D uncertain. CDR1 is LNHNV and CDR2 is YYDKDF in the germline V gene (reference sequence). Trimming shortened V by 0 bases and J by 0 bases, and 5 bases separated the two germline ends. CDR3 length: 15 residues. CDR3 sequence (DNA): TGTGCCACCAGCAGAGAACAAGCAACTAATGAAAAACTGTTTTTT. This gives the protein CATSREQATNEKLFF.

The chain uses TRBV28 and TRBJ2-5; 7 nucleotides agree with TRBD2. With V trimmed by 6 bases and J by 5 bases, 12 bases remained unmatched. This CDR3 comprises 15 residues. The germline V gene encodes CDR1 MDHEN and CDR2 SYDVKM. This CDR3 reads CASSPIGGSPETQYF. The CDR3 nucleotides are TGTGCCAGCAGCCCTATTGGCGGGAGCCCGGAGACCCAGTACTTC.